This T cell receptor (beta chain) was obtained from a study of blood T cell repertoires in COVID-19 (dated by TCRdb to the early 2020s). The study in broad terms: The collaborator samples originated in the United States, Italy and Spain and spanned the acute and convalescent phases of COVID-19. The prospective study material was composed of cDNA or gDNA derived from T cells, B-cell-depleted T cells, or PBMCs. Subjects who had been exposed to COVID-19, were actively infected with it, or had recovered from it provided the deeply sampled blood TCRbeta repertoires that made up the dataset. The repertoires were made available in a free public database intended to serve as a resource for research on the immune response to SARS-CoV-2. Samples came from the ongoing ImmuneRACE study (first 160 participants) plus 1,254 subjects from 6 global collaborators. Sample metadata almost always included a de-identified subject ID, COVID-19 status, age in years and sex. Where available, HLA class I and class II types were obtained from metadata supplied by the sample provider rather than from assay-based typing.

In the case of this clone: The target of this receptor is not known. Nothing much larger sits one base from this clone, and base qualities are not available.

Samples from volunteer blood donors who had recovered from COVID-19 were contributed by a second Seattle source. Collaborating institutions collected whole blood in K2EDTA tubes following their own protocols. For TCRbeta analysis, collaborator samples were shipped as frozen whole blood, as isolated PBMCs, or as DNA extracted from either sample type. TCRbeta CDR3 regions were amplified from genomic DNA using the immunoSEQ Assay, a bias-controlled multiplex PCR. Per the original workflow: The number of nucleated cells in each sample was estimated from the amplification of reference gene primers within the assay. To quantify the absolute abundance of each unique TCRbeta CDR3 rearrangement, sequence reads were collapsed and filtered. For each sample, productive Simpson clonality was calculated by taking the square root of Simpson's diversity index across productive rearrangements. In TCRdb, the immuneACCESS table is reduced to in-frame sequences with V and J assigned. These tables do not hold every clone; where another copy was compared, an unresolved V gene accounts for under half, and the others remain unexplained. That table gives V, J and clone size, and the DNA gave D and trimming. The table for this sample lists a few hundred thousand clones; 86% of them were counted only once. The ten largest clonotypes hold over 2% of the sample.

The CDR1 and CDR2 encoded by the germline V gene are MNHNS and SASEGT. CDR3 length: 15 amino acids, cysteine to phenylalanine. The entry retains the CDR3 DNA only, 45 bases that are in frame from base 1. V lost 2 bases and J lost 5 bases, and the count of bases not matched to a germline gene is 4. The investigation overall reported the following: The amount of clinical and demographic metadata varied by source and participant and was provided uncurated.

This sequence uses TRBV6-1 and TRBJ1-5; 9 bases in the junction line up with TRBD1. This TCR was sampled from a man between 25 and 39 years old who had recovered from COVID-19. The source material was peripheral blood. The nucleotides are TGTGCCAGCAGTGAAAGGGGACAGGGTCATCAGCCCCAGCATTTT. This is translated as CASSERGQGHQPQHF.